This TCR beta chain was recovered during a study of molecular identifiers for immune sequencing clone quantification. General observations from the study: In naive cells, under 1% of molecules belonged to clones above 20 RNA copies, against over 99% in effector cells. Reportedly, one cell's Jurkat TCR RNA was detected within 1,200,000 naive CD8 cells.

CD8+CD4-CCR7+CD45RA+ sorting gave the naive CD8 T cells. Trimming removed 4 bases at V and 0 bases at J, with 7 bases between. Germline V gene lookup returns CDR1 MNHEY and CDR2 SMNVEV (reference sequence). This CDR3 contains 13 residues. Points on this clonotype: Its antigen is unknown.

Via MiXCR, TCRdb re-called the PCR reads, giving one row per CDR3 protein. The top ten hold roughly 0.7% of the sample, which has some 320,000 distinct CDR3 sequences, roughly 24% seen once. Sequencing was performed on naive CD8+ T cells from blood, with Jurkat cell RNA spiked in. Regarding subset: FACS-sorted CD8+CD4-CCR7+CD45RA+ naive T cells. The TCR originated in a human donor in good health. Some libraries in this study had Jurkat cell RNA spiked in. The chain is built from TRBV27 and TRBJ2-7; D is possibly TRBD1 (6 bases). CDR3 region: CASSWTVSYEQYF. The CDR3 DNA reads TGTGCCAGCAGTTGGACAGTCTCCTACGAGCAGTACTTC.